This T cell receptor (beta chain) originates from a study of T cell repertoires in ileal Crohn's disease. About the research overall: About half received postoperative treatment, roughly ten with thiopurines and 15 to 20 anti-TNF.

CDR3 size: 13 residues. V shed 5 bases and J shed 2 bases, with 6 bases lying between them. Germline assignment: CDR1 SGHTA and CDR2 FQGNSA. Here immunoSEQ multiplex PCR was the method, and the copy in TCRdb shows in-frame clones only, minus some. The table includes roughly 30,000 clones, about four fifths detected once. Overall study findings and caveats: Compared with non-smokers, active smokers at surgery showed more clonal expansions.

About this clone: Its antigen is not identified.

Sequencing was carried out using ileal tissue. The rearrangement uses TRBV7-2 and TRBJ2-2; D gene unclear. The clonotype originates from an adult with Crohn's disease. CDR3 loop: CASSAHNTGELFF. CDR3 DNA sequence: TGTGCCAGCAGCGCACACAACACCGGGGAGCTGTTTTTT. Looking up the rest from reference TRBV7-2 and TRBJ2-2 gives the full variable domain: GAGVSQSPSNKVTEKGKDVELRCDPISGHTALYWYRQSLGQGLEFLIYFQGNSAPDKSGLPSDRFSAERTGGSVSTLTIQRTQQEDSAVYLCASSAHNTGELFFGEGSRLTVL.